The TCR beta chain under discussion was sequenced for a study of T cells after yellow fever vaccination. Germline V gene lookup returns CDR1 LGHNA and CDR2 YNFKEQ. The CDR3 covers 16 residues. V gave up 0 bases and J gave up 6 bases; unmatched junction bases: 8. TCRdb recomputed calls from the 5' RACE reads with MiXCR, one row per CDR3 protein. The sample yields some 560,000 distinct CDR3 sequences, about a sixth seen once. The input for sequencing was PBMCs, taken 5 days after the first yellow fever vaccination. The sequence derives from a man between 18 and 35 years old who received the YFV17D yellow fever vaccine. The V and J genes are TRBV4-2 and TRBJ2-3; 8 bases fit TRBD1. CDR3 loop: CASSQETGGPFDTQYF. DNA of the CDR3: TGTGCCAGCAGCCAAGAAACAGGGGGACCGTTTGATACGCAGTATTTT.